This T cell receptor (beta chain) was recovered during a study of tumor-infiltrating lymphocytes in primary liver carcinoma. Regarding this clonotype: Because it lacks the conserved phenylalanine or tryptophan at the end, this CDR3 is likely a read error.

Germline DNA was also extracted, and blood RNA derived from unsorted whole blood. The researchers produced TCR beta cDNA from around 500 ng total RNA with a constant-region primer. The TCR beta library was amplified through three nested multiplex PCR rounds in a modified ARM-PCR procedure. A C-beta reverse primer and TRBV1-TRBV30 forward primers served in each of the first two PCR rounds, at approximately 10 cycles apiece. Each CDR3 protein gets one entry after TCRdb re-called the multiplex PCR reads with MiXCR. The sample lists approximately 210,000 distinct CDR3 sequences; about two thirds were seen once. Trimming removed 0 bases at V and 2 bases at J, with 13 bases between. Germline CDR1 LGHNA, CDR2 YNFKEQ. The CDR3 loop spans 16 amino acids.

The gene calls are TRBV4-2 and TRBJ1-2; the D gene is possibly TRBD1 (5 bases). Input material: peripheral blood. This TCR came from a woman in her sixties with primary liver carcinoma and hepatitis B virus infection. The CDR3 DNA reads as TGTGCCAGCAGCCAAGATCCTTCAGGGATGAACTATGGCTACACCATC. This gives the protein CASSQDPSGMNYGYTI.